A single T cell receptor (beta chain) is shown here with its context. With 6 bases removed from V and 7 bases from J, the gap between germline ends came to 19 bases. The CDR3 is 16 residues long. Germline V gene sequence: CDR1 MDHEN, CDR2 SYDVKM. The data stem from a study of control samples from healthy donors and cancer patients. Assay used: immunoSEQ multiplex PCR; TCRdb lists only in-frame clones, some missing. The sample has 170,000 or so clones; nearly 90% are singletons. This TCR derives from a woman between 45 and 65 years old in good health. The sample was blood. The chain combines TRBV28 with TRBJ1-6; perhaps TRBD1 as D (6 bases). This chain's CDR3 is CASSQMGNRENSPLHF. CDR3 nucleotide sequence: TGTGCCAGCAGCCAAATGGGGAACAGGGAAAATTCACCCCTCCACTTT.